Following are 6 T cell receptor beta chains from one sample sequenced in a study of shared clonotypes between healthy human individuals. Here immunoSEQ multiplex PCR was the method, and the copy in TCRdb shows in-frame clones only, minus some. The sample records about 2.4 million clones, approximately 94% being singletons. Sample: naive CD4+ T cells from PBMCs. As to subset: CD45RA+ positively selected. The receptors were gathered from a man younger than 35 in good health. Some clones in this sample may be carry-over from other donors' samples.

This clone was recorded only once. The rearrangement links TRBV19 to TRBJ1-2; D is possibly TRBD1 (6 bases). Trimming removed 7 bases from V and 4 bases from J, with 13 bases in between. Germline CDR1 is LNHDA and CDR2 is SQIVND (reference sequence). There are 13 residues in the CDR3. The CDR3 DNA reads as TGTGCCAGTACCACGGACAGCAGCTATGGCTACACCTTC. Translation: CASTTDSSYGYTF.

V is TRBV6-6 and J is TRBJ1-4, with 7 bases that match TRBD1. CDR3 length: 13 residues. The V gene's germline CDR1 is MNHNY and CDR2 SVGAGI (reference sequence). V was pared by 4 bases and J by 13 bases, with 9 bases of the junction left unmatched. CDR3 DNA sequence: TGTGCCAGCAGTTCCAGCAGGGGGAGCAGACTGTTTTTT. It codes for CASSSSRGSRLFF.

Here the CDR3 reads CASSFESSGGVGETQYF. Written as DNA, the CDR3 is TGTGCCAGCAGTTTTGAGAGTTCAGGGGGAGTCGGGGAGACCCAGTACTTC. The chain has TRBV28 and TRBJ2-5; TRBD1 matches 7 bases. The CDR3 spans 17 residues. The junction had 15 bases not matched to a gene; V was cut back by 3 bases and J by 5 bases. The germline CDR1 and CDR2 sequences are MDHEN and SYDVKM.

The CDR3 loop is CASSLAYEQYF. The CDR3 region has the DNA TGTGCCAGCAGCTTAGCCTACGAGCAGTACTTC. The chain recombines TRBV13 with TRBJ2-7; D gene uncertain. Germline CDR1 reads PRHDT; CDR2 reads FYEKMQ (reference sequence). V gave up 1 base and J gave up 2 bases, with 0 bases separating them. The CDR3 sequence is 11 residues long.

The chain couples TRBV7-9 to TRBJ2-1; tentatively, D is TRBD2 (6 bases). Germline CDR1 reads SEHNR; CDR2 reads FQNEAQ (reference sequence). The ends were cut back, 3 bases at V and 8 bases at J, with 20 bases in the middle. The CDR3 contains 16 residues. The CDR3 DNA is TGTGCCAGCAGCTTGGCGGGACCCGTGATTTCGGATGAGCAGTTCTTC. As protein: CASSLAGPVISDEQFF.

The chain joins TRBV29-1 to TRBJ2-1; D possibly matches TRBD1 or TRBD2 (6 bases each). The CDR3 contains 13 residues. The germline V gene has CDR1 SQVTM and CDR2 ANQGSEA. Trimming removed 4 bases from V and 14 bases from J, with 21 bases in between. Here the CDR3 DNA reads TGCAGCGTTGGGGCGCGGGACACAAATATGGAGTTCTTC. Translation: CSVGARDTNMEFF.